Each of the 30 T cell receptor beta chains below was sequenced from the same sample in a study of blood T cell repertoires in COVID-19. Assay used: immunoSEQ multiplex PCR; TCRdb lists only in-frame clones, some missing. The data show some 240,000 clones, approximately 92% seen once. Sequencing was done on a sample of peripheral blood. These receptors all stem from a woman in her thirties or forties who had recovered from COVID-19.

The rearrangement uses TRBV2 and TRBJ2-3, with a possible D match to TRBD1 (5 bases). V lost 7 bases to trimming and J lost 1 base, with 6 bases between them. This CDR3 spans 12 amino acids. CDR1 SNHLY and CDR2 FYNNEI come from the germline V gene. The CDR3 nucleotides read TGTGCCAGCACCAGGGGCACAGATACGCAGTATTTT. Translating gives CASTRGTDTQYF.

The CDR3 DNA reads TGTGCCAGCAGCTCGGACAGGGCTTTTTACGGAAACACCATATATTTT. Residues: CASSSDRAFYGNTIYF. V gene TRBV11-2 combines with J gene TRBJ1-3; 8 bases fit TRBD1. The CDR3 sequence is 16 residues long. Germline V gives CDR1 SGHAT, CDR2 FQNNGV. V gave up 4 bases and J gave up 4 bases; unmatched junction bases: 9. Full variable domain (missing parts from reference TRBV11-2 and TRBJ1-3): EAGVAQSPRYKIIEKRQSVAFWCNPISGHATLYWYQQILGQGPKLLIQFQNNGVVDDSQLPKDRFSAERLKGVDSTLKIQPAKLEDSAVYLCASSSDRAFYGNTIYFGEGSWLTVV.

This chain joins TRBV9 and TRBJ1-1; TRBD1 matches at 8 bases. The CDR3 has 15 amino acids. CDR1 is SGDLS and CDR2 is YYNGEE in the germline V gene. Losses at the gene ends were 0 bases for V and 4 bases for J; bases not matched to a gene: 5. This CDR3 is CASSVVGQGVTEAFF. In DNA, the CDR3 is TGTGCCAGCAGCGTAGTCGGACAGGGAGTCACTGAAGCTTTCTTT.

V and J are TRBV9 and TRBJ1-2, with 7 bases matching TRBD1. The CDR3 totals 14 residues. CDR1 and CDR2 (germline): SGDLS, YYNGEE. The V gene end was trimmed by 1 base and the J gene end by 5 bases; junction bases not matched to a gene: 5. The CDR3 region has the DNA TGTGCCAGCAGCGTAAGTGGACAGGATTATGGCTACACCTTC. This codes for CASSVSGQDYGYTF.

This sequence joins TRBV28 and TRBJ1-6; 10 nucleotides agree with TRBD1. The germline CDR1 and CDR2 sequences are MDHEN and SYDVKM. The trim removed 6 bases at V and 11 bases at J, leaving 4 bases unmatched. The CDR3 is made up of 13 amino acids. CDR3 amino acids: CASRGTGDTPLHF. Here the CDR3 DNA reads TGTGCCAGCAGAGGGACAGGGGATACACCCCTCCACTTT.

The chain combines TRBV4-2 with TRBJ1-2; the match to TRBD1 covers 8 bases. J was trimmed by 7 bases and V by 0 bases; bases with no gene match: 7. This CDR3 spans 15 amino acids. The germline CDR1 and CDR2 sequences are LGHNA and YNFKEQ. The CDR3 bases are TGTGCCAGCAGCCAAGATCCGGAGACAGGGGTTGGCTACACCTTC. Protein product: CASSQDPETGVGYTF.

This rearrangement joins TRBV10-3 to TRBJ1-5; 10 bases agree with TRBD1. The V segment lost 3 bases and the J segment 2 bases; nucleotides outside the gene matches: 4. The germline gives CDR1 ENHRY, CDR2 SYGVKD. The CDR3 spans 16 residues. This CDR3 reads CAISDRQGAGNQPQHF. Written as DNA, the CDR3 is TGTGCCATCAGTGACCGACAGGGGGCTGGCAATCAGCCCCAGCATTTT.

This clone was counted a few times. The J gene is TRBJ2-5, the V gene TRBV11-2, with 11 bases matching TRBD2. V shed 0 bases, J shed 3 bases, and the junction held 12 bases outside the gene matches. The germline CDR1 and CDR2 sequences are SGHAT and FQNNGV. This CDR3 is 19 amino acids long. In DNA, the CDR3 is TGTGCCAGCAGCTTAGATAGTATGGGTTGGGGACTAGCGGAAGAGACCCAGTACTTC. Its translation is CASSLDSMGWGLAEETQYF.

The genes are TRBV15 and TRBJ2-3; no reliable D call. This CDR3 region has 17 residues. CDR1 and CDR2 from the germline V gene are LNHNV and YYDKDF (reference sequence). V shed 0 bases and J shed 2 bases, with 15 bases lying between them. CDR3 in DNA: TGTGCCACCAGCAGAGATCTAACGGTTCAAGACACAGATACGCAGTATTTT. This translates into CATSRDLTVQDTDTQYF.

The chain has TRBV4-1 and TRBJ1-1; D is possibly TRBD1 (6 bases). Germline V gene sequence: CDR1 MGHRA, CDR2 YSYEKL. The CDR3 loop spans 17 amino acids. The V and J ends lost 4 bases and 0 bases respectively, with 18 bases between them. As DNA, the CDR3 is TGCGCCAGCAGCCCGGGCGCAGGACAGATAATGAACACTGAAGCTTTCTTT. It translates to CASSPGAGQIMNTEAFF.

The DNA of the CDR3 is TGTGCCAGCAGTGCGGGCGTGGGACTAGCGATTGCAGAGACCCAGTACTTC. It encodes CASSAGVGLAIAETQYF. The chain links TRBV2 to TRBJ2-5, with 10 nucleotides matching TRBD2. This CDR3 is built from 17 residues. The V segment lost 4 bases and the J segment 4 bases; nucleotides outside the gene matches: 12. Germline lookup yields CDR1 SNHLY and CDR2 FYNNEI.

V and J are TRBV7-3 and TRBJ2-5; D unclear. Per the germline V gene, CDR1 is SGHTA and CDR2 is FQGTGA. The CDR3 runs 13 residues. The ends were cut back, 4 bases at V and 5 bases at J, with 11 bases in the middle. CDR3 sequence reads: CASSSRTQETQYF. CDR3 nucleotides: TGTGCCAGCAGCTCAAGAACGCAGGAGACCCAGTACTTC.

V and J are TRBV1 and TRBJ2-3; no check of the table's D call, TRBD2, against the DNA was made. TRBV1 is flagged as a pseudogene. The length of the CDR3 is 16 residues. CDR3 DNA sequence: TGCACCAGTAGGCTAGCGGGAGGGTGTAGCACAGATACGCAGTATTTT. It translates to CTSRLAGGCSTDTQYF.

The chain has TRBV19 and TRBJ1-1; a weak D match, TRBD1 (6 bases). The V end was cut by 3 bases, the J end by 5 bases, with 13 bases between. The CDR3 extends over 14 amino acids. CDR1 is LNHDA, CDR2 SQIVND, per germline (reference sequence). The CDR3 loop reads CASSMGGAETEAFF. CDR3 in DNA: TGTGCCAGTAGTATGGGGGGGGCAGAGACTGAAGCTTTCTTT. Full variable domain (missing parts from reference TRBV19 and TRBJ1-1): DGGITQSPKYLFRKEGQNVTLSCEQNLNHDAMYWYRQDPGQGLRLIYYSQIVNDFQKGDIAEGYSVSREKKESFPLTVTSAQKNPTAFYLCASSMGGAETEAFFGQGTRLTVV.

V usage is TRBV28 and J usage is TRBJ2-1; TRBD2 aligns across 14 bases. The length of the CDR3 is 21 residues. From germline, CDR1 is MDHEN and CDR2 SYDVKM. V shed 4 bases, J shed 0 bases, and the junction held 14 bases outside the gene matches. The CDR3 region is CASSSYSFGTSGGISYNEQFF. CDR3 nucleotide sequence: TGTGCCAGCAGTTCCTACTCGTTCGGGACTAGCGGGGGAATCTCCTACAATGAGCAGTTCTTC. Based on the CDR3 plus reference TRBV28 and TRBJ2-1, the full variable domain is DVKVTQSSRYLVKRTGEKVFLECVQDMDHENMFWYRQDPGLGLRLIYFSYDVKMKEKGDIPEGYSVSREKKERFSLILESASTNQTSMYLCASSSYSFGTSGGISYNEQFFGPGTRLTVL.

This chain joins TRBV5-1 and TRBJ1-3, with no clear D. Trimming cost V 5 bases and J 0 bases, with 12 bases left between them. This CDR3 has 15 residues. In germline, CDR1 is SGHRS, CDR2 YFSETQ. The DNA of the CDR3 is TGCGCCAGCAGGTCGACTGCTAGCTCTGGAAACACCATATATTTT. It translates to CASRSTASSGNTIYF.

V is TRBV30 and J is TRBJ2-2; D is unresolved. The CDR3 extends over 14 amino acids. Germline CDR1 reads GTSNPN; CDR2 reads SVGIG (reference sequence). The ends were cut back, 5 bases at V and 4 bases at J, with 14 bases in the middle. CDR3 amino acids: CAWVVPPGTGELFF. DNA of the CDR3: TGTGCCTGGGTAGTACCCCCGGGCACCGGGGAGCTGTTTTTT.

The chain links TRBV27 to TRBJ2-1, with 8 bases that match TRBD1. Germline V gene data show CDR1 as MNHEY and CDR2 as SMNVEV (reference sequence). V trimming: 2 bases; J trimming: 8 bases; junction bases outside the gene matches: 11. The CDR3 is 16 residues long. Here the CDR3 DNA reads TGTGCCAGCAGTTTAGTCTTAGAACAGGGGGACCATGAGCAGTTCTTC. Its protein product is CASSLVLEQGDHEQFF.

The CDR3 sequence: CASNRGFGEQYF. The CDR3 DNA sequence: TGTGCCAGCAACAGGGGTTTTGGCGAGCAGTACTTC. The genes are TRBV9 and TRBJ2-7; TRBD1 agrees at 7 bases. CDR1 and CDR2 from the germline V gene are SGDLS and YYNGEE. The trim removed 6 bases at V and 6 bases at J, leaving 6 bases unmatched. The CDR3 has 12 residues. The whole variable domain, filled in from reference TRBV9 and TRBJ2-7, reads DSGVTQTPKHLITATGQRVTLRCSPRSGDLSVYWYQQSLDQGLQFLIQYYNGEERAKGNILERFSAQQFPDLHSELNLSSLELGDSALYFCASNRGFGEQYFGPGTRLTVT.

As concerns this clone: This same CDR3 is encoded by further DNA sequences in the sample. V is TRBV3-1 (or the pseudogene TRBV3-2) and J is TRBJ1-5; D might be TRBD1 (6 bases). There are 14 residues in the CDR3. V lost 2 bases and J lost 1, with 6 bases in between. CDR1 is LGHDT and CDR2 is YNNKEL in the germline V gene (reference sequence). CDR3 nucleotides: TGTGCCAGCAGCCAACAGGGGAGCAATCAGCCCCAGCATTTT. This codes for CASSQQGSNQPQHF.

J is TRBJ2-1 and V is TRBV18; 12 nucleotides agree with TRBD2. V gave up 3 bases and J gave up 6 bases; unmatched junction bases: 0. The CDR3 has 14 amino acids. The germline gives CDR1 KGHSH, CDR2 LQKENI. The CDR3 loop reads CASSPGLAGNEQFF. The CDR3 DNA follows: TGTGCCAGCTCACCGGGACTAGCGGGCAATGAGCAGTTCTTC.

The chain links TRBV7-2 to TRBJ1-2, with TRBD1 matching 8 bases. Trimming at V came to 0 bases and at J to 7 bases, leaving 4 bases not matched to a gene. The V gene's germline CDR1 is SGHTA and CDR2 FQGNSA. This CDR3 is 14 amino acids long. CDR3 loop: CASSLAAGGGGYTF. Written as DNA, the CDR3 is TGTGCCAGCAGCTTAGCTGCAGGGGGCGGTGGCTACACCTTC.

The chain employs TRBV11-2 and TRBJ2-2; 13 nucleotides agree with TRBD2. The ends lost 5 bases at V and 0 bases at J; junction bases unmatched: 9. This CDR3 region has 19 residues. From germline, CDR1 is SGHAT and CDR2 FQNNGV. The DNA of the CDR3 is TGTGCCAGCAGCCGGCAACCGGGACTAGCGGGAACGAACACCGGGGAGCTGTTTTTT. Its translation: CASSRQPGLAGTNTGELFF.

CDR3 residues: CASSPSVGNTEAFF. The DNA for the CDR3 is TGTGCCAGCTCACCATCCGTCGGGAACACTGAAGCTTTCTTT. This chain joins TRBV18 and TRBJ1-1; D not certain. The CDR3 has 14 residues. The germline V and J ends were trimmed by 2 bases and 1 base, with 8 bases remaining between them. Germline V gene sequence: CDR1 KGHSH, CDR2 LQKENI. The whole variable domain, filled in from reference TRBV18 and TRBJ1-1, reads NAGVMQNPRHLVRRRGQEARLRCSPMKGHSHVYWYRQLPEEGLKFMVYLQKENIIDESGMPKERFSAEFPKEGPSILRIQQVVRGDSAAYFCASSPSVGNTEAFFGQGTRLTVV.

The chain joins TRBV19 to TRBJ2-1; a weak D match, TRBD2 (5 bases). Trimming left V 5 bases short and J 0 bases short, with 11 bases between. Germline assignment: CDR1 LNHDA and CDR2 SQIVND (reference sequence). The CDR3 has 15 residues. CDR3 bases: TGTGCCAGTAGTTATTGGGAGAGCTCCTACAATGAGCAGTTCTTC. Translating it yields CASSYWESSYNEQFF.

The chain couples TRBV5-6 to TRBJ1-2, with TRBD1 matching over 7 bases. The CDR3 is 14 amino acids. Unmatched junction bases numbered 3, after V lost 4 bases and J lost 0 bases. The germline CDR1 and CDR2 sequences are SGHDT and YYEEEE. The CDR3 nucleotides read TGTGCCAGCAGCCAGGGACAGCCTAACTATGGCTACACCTTC. Translating it yields CASSQGQPNYGYTF.

The chain uses TRBV19 and TRBJ2-2; D unclear. CDR1 is LNHDA, CDR2 SQIVND, per germline (reference sequence). Trimming stripped 7 bases from V and 0 bases from J, with 9 bases between. This CDR3 has 14 amino acids. The CDR3 loop reads CASNEQANTGELFF. The CDR3 DNA follows: TGTGCCAGTAATGAACAAGCGAACACCGGGGAGCTGTTTTTT.

The chain combines TRBV6-1 with TRBJ1-2; TRBD1 is a possible D gene (6 bases). There are 15 residues in the CDR3. The V end lost 2 bases, the J end lost 0 bases, and 10 bases lay between the germline ends. The germline gives CDR1 MNHNS, CDR2 SASEGT. CDR3 residues: CASSETGTTNYGYTF. The CDR3 region has the DNA TGTGCCAGCAGTGAAACCGGGACAACTAACTATGGCTACACCTTC.

The chain combines TRBV9 with TRBJ2-6; possibly TRBD2 for D (5 bases). This CDR3 has 15 amino acids. In germline, CDR1 is SGDLS, CDR2 YYNGEE. Trimming left V 4 bases short and J 2 bases short, with 10 bases between. The CDR3, as DNA: TGTGCCAGCAGCCAGAGGGTTGCTGGGGCCAACGTCCTGACTTTC. Protein sequence: CASSQRVAGANVLTF.

The rearrangement joins TRBV15 to TRBJ2-1; D may be TRBD2 (5 bases). The CDR3 is 14 amino acids. CDR1 and CDR2 from the germline V gene are LNHNV and YYDKDF (reference sequence). Trimming took 0 bases from V and 10 from J, leaving 13 bases between them. The CDR3 DNA sequence: TGTGCCACCAGCAGAGACCTACTAGGACGCGAGCAGTTCTTC. This translates into CATSRDLLGREQFF.